These 16 T cell receptor beta chains share one sample of origin, sequenced in a study of a mutant IDH1 vaccine in newly diagnosed glioma (dated by TCRdb to the early 2020s). Their cognate antigens are unknown. The meaning of the sample's time point label: week 5, during vaccination. Each vaccine dose was 300 ug of a 20-mer mutant IDH1 peptide in Montanide, given subcutaneously with topical imiquimod. Library prep was done by the immunoSEQ multiplex PCR assay. This immuneACCESS table, as held by TCRdb, lists in-frame sequences with V and J called but not all clones. Of the missing ones, under half trace to an unresolved V gene in checked studies; the others have no known cause. The sample has roughly 40,000 clones on record, approximately 91% of them singletons. The ten largest clones add up to 2% to 3% of the sample. Sample: PBMCs, taken from a glioma patient whose treatment included an IDH1 peptide vaccine. The receptors come from a man between 50 and 59 years old with glioma.

The gene calls are TRBV7-8 and TRBJ1-5, with a weak D call TRBD1 (6 bases). The germline V gene has CDR1 SGHVS and CDR2 FQNEAQ. The CDR3 contains 15 residues. The V gene lost 5 bases and the J gene lost 0 bases, with 11 bases spanning the gap. DNA of the CDR3: TGTGCCAGCAGCCAAGGACAGAATAGCAATCAGCCCCAGCATTTT. This gives the protein CASSQGQNSNQPQHF.

The chain employs TRBV11-1 and TRBJ2-5; D remains unclear. With 3 bases removed from V and 5 bases from J, the gap between germline ends came to 4 bases. The CDR3 length is 11 residues. Germline assignment: CDR1 SGHAT and CDR2 FQDESV (reference sequence). The CDR3 loop is CASSLGETQYF. The CDR3 nucleotides read TGTGCCAGCAGCTTGGGGGAGACCCAGTACTTC.

V usage is TRBV5-1 and J usage is TRBJ2-3; D may be TRBD1 or TRBD2 (5 bases each). CDR3 length: 14 residues. Between the trimmed V and J ends, which lost 6 bases and 6 bases, there was a span of 17 bases. In germline, CDR1 is SGHRS, CDR2 YFSETQ. CDR3 sequence: CASTGLLGTDTQYF. The CDR3 DNA is TGCGCCAGCACAGGTTTACTAGGGACGGATACGCAGTATTTT. The full variable domain, its missing parts supplied by reference TRBV5-1 and TRBJ2-3, is KAGVTQTPRYLIKTRGQQVTLSCSPISGHRSVSWYQQTPGQGLQFLFEYFSETQRNKGNFPGRFSGRQFSNSRSEMNVSTLELGDSALYLCASTGLLGTDTQYFGPGTRLTVL.

The genes are TRBV30 and TRBJ2-1; TRBD2 is a possible D gene (5 bases). The CDR3 is made up of 17 amino acids. V was cut by 0 bases and J by 6 bases, with 21 bases left in between. CDR1 is GTSNPN and CDR2 is SVGIG in the germline V gene (reference sequence). CDR3 DNA sequence: TGTGCCTGGAGTGTGTTGTTTTCGGGAATGGGTCTCAATGAGCAGTTCTTC. Its protein is CAWSVLFSGMGLNEQFF.

This clone was detected a few times. DNA for the CDR3: TGTGCCAGCAGTACCCAATCAGGGGAGCAGTTCTTC. The encoded protein is CASSTQSGEQFF. The J gene is TRBJ2-1, the V gene TRBV25-1, with D maybe TRBD1 (5 bases). Trimming removed 5 bases at V and 10 bases at J, with 12 bases between. Germline CDR1 and CDR2: MGHDK and SYGVNS. The CDR3 contains 12 residues. The full variable domain, in which reference TRBV25-1 and TRBJ2-1 provide the parts outside the CDR3, is EADIYQTPRYLVIGTGKKITLECSQTMGHDKMYWYQQDPGMELHLIHYSYGVNSTEKGDLSSESTVSRIRTEHFPLTLESARPSHTSQYLCASSTQSGEQFFGPGTRLTVL.

The chain uses TRBV10-3 and TRBJ1-2, with 9 bases aligning to TRBD1. V trimming: 5 bases; J trimming: 6 bases; junction bases outside the gene matches: 22. Germline V gene data show CDR1 as ENHRY and CDR2 as SYGVKD. The length of the CDR3 is 19 residues. The chain's CDR3 is CAISPSAGAWGQGGNGYTF. The CDR3, as DNA: TGTGCCATCAGTCCATCCGCCGGCGCATGGGGACAGGGTGGGAATGGCTACACCTTC.

J is TRBJ2-7 and V is TRBV13; D gene unclear. Germline V lookup: CDR1 PRHDT, CDR2 FYEKMQ (reference sequence). Trimming cost V 4 bases and J 6 bases, with 16 bases left between them. The CDR3 totals 14 residues. The CDR3 nucleotides are TGTGCCAGCAGCTCCGTTGGGGTTTTGGGCGAGCAGTACTTC. Translated: CASSSVGVLGEQYF.

V gene TRBV2 combines with J gene TRBJ2-3; 10 positions match TRBD1. This CDR3 is built from 17 residues. Germline V gives CDR1 SNHLY, CDR2 FYNNEI. Trimming took 6 bases from V and 0 from J; bases not matched to a gene: 9. The CDR3 DNA sequence: TGTGCCAGCAGGGGCCCGACAGGGGGCGGAAGCACAGATACGCAGTATTTT. Its translation is CASRGPTGGGSTDTQYF.

The rearrangement joins TRBV29-1 to TRBJ2-7; D remains unclear. The CDR3 consists of 11 residues. Trimming cost V 5 bases and J 4 bases, with 9 bases left between them. CDR1 is SQVTM and CDR2 is ANQGSEA in the germline V gene. The CDR3 loop is CSVYVGYEQYF. DNA for the CDR3: TGCAGCGTTTACGTGGGTTACGAGCAGTACTTC.

This chain uses TRBV9 with TRBJ2-3; TRBD2 agrees at 9 bases. The CDR3 is made up of 16 amino acids. Unmatched junction bases numbered 6, after V lost 4 bases and J lost 0 bases. The germline gives CDR1 SGDLS, CDR2 YYNGEE. CDR3 in DNA: TGTGCCAGCAGCCGTGGACTAGCGCCTAGCACAGATACGCAGTATTTT. It specifies CASSRGLAPSTDTQYF.

The chain recombines TRBV7-9 with TRBJ1-2, with 9 bases matching TRBD1. This CDR3 contains 14 residues. The V gene end was trimmed by 3 bases and the J gene end by 7 bases; junction bases not matched to a gene: 6. Germline loops: CDR1 SEHNR, CDR2 FQNEAQ (reference sequence). This CDR3 is CASSLRTGVGGYTF. For the CDR3, the DNA is TGTGCCAGCAGCTTGAGGACAGGGGTGGGTGGCTACACCTTC.

The chain links TRBV29-1 to TRBJ2-3; D remains ambiguous. V was clipped by 4 bases and J by 6 bases, with 11 bases between them. The CDR3 loop spans 12 amino acids. CDR1 SQVTM and CDR2 ANQGSEA come from the germline V gene. This CDR3 reads CSVGPMDDTQYF. The DNA for the CDR3 is TGCAGCGTTGGGCCTATGGACGATACGCAGTATTTT.

This clone was counted once. The chain has TRBV18 and TRBJ2-7; either TRBD1 or TRBD2 may supply D (5 bases each). This CDR3 contains 14 residues. Germline V gene data show CDR1 as KGHSH and CDR2 as LQKENI. The V end lost 2 bases, the J end lost 6 bases, and 14 bases lay between the germline ends. The CDR3 bases are TGTGCCAGCTCACCAGGTGTAAGGGGAGCCGAGCAGTACTTC. Its protein is CASSPGVRGAEQYF.

The chain combines TRBV10-3 with TRBJ2-7; no reliable D call. From germline, CDR1 is ENHRY and CDR2 SYGVKD. Deletions cut 0 bases from V and 3 bases from J, with 3 bases between. The CDR3 has 12 amino acids. The CDR3 DNA follows: TGTGCCATCAGTGAGTCGAGCTACGAGCAGTACTTC. Protein: CAISESSYEQYF.

V is TRBV2 and J is TRBJ1-5, with D perhaps matching TRBD1 (5 bases). Germline assignment: CDR1 SNHLY and CDR2 FYNNEI. CDR3 length: 16 residues. Trimming shortened V by 7 bases and J by 4 bases, and 20 bases separated the two germline ends. CDR3 nucleotide sequence: TGTGCCAGCACCCCCCGACAGCCTCCGGCTAATCAGCCCCAGCATTTT. The encoded protein is CASTPRQPPANQPQHF.

The chain couples TRBV18 to TRBJ2-7; 9 bases align to TRBD2. Germline CDR1 KGHSH, CDR2 LQKENI. The trim removed 6 bases at V and 5 bases at J, leaving 5 bases unmatched. The CDR3 spans 13 residues. CDR3 region: CASSLAGRDEQYF. CDR3 DNA: TGTGCCAGCTCGCTAGCGGGAAGGGACGAGCAGTACTTC. Variable domain in full (rest from reference TRBV18 and TRBJ2-7): NAGVMQNPRHLVRRRGQEARLRCSPMKGHSHVYWYRQLPEEGLKFMVYLQKENIIDESGMPKERFSAEFPKEGPSILRIQQVVRGDSAAYFCASSLAGRDEQYFGPGTRLTVT.